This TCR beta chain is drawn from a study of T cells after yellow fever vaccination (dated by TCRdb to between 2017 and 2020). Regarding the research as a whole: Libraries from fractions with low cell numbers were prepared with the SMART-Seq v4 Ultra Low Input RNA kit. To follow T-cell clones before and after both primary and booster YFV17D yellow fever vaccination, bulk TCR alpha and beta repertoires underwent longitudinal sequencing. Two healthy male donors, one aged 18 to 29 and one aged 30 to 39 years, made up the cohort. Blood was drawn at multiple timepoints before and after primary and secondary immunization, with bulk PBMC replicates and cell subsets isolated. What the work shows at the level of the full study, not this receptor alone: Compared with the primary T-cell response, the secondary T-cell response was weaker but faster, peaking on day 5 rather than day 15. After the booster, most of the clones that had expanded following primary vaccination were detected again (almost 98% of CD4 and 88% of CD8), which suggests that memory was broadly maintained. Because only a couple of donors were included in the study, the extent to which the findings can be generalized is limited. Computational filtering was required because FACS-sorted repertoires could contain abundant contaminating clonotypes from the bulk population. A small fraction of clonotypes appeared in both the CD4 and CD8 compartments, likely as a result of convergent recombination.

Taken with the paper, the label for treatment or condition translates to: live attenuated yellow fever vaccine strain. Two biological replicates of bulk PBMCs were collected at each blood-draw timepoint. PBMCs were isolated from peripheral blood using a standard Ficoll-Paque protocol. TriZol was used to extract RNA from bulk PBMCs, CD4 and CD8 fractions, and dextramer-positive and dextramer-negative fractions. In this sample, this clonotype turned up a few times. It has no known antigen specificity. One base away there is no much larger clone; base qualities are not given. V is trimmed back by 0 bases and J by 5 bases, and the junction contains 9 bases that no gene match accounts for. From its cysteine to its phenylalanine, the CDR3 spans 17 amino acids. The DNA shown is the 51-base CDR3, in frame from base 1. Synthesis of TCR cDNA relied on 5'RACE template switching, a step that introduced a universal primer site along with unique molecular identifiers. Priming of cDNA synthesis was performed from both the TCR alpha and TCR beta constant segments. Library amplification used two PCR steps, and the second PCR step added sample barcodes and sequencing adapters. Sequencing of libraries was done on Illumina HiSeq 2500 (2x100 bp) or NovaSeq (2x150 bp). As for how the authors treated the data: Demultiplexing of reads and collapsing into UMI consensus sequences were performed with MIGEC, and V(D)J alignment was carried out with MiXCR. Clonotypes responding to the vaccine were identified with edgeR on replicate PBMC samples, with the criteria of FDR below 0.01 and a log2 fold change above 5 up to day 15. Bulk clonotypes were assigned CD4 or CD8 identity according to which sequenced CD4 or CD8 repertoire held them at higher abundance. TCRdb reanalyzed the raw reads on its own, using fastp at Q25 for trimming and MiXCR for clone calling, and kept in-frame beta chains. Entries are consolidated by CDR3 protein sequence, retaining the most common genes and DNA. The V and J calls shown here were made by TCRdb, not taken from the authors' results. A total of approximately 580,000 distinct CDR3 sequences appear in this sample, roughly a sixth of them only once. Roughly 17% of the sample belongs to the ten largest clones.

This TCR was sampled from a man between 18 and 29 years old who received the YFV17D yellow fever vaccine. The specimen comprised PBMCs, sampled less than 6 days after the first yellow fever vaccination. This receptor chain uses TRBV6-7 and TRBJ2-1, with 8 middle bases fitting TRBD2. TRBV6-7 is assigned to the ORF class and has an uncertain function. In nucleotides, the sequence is TGTGCCAGCAGTTACTCGAGAGCGGGGGCCTCTCACAATGAGCAGTTCTTC. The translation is CASSYSRAGASHNEQFF.